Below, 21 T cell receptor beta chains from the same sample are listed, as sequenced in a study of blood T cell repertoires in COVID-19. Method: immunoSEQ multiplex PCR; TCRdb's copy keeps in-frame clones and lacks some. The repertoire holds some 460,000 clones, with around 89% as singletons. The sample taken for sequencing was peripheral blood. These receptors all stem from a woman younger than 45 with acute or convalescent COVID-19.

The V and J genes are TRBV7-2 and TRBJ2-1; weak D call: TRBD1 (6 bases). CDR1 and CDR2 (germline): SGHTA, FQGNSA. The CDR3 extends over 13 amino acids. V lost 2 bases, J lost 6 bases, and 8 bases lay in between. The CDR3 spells CASSLTGRNEQFF. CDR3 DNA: TGTGCCAGCAGCTTAACAGGGCGCAATGAGCAGTTCTTC.

The CDR3 is CASSFHNTEAFF. In nucleotides, the CDR3 is TGTGCCAGCAGTTTCCATAACACTGAAGCTTTCTTT. V gene TRBV28 combines with J gene TRBJ1-1, with no clear D. V was pared by 3 bases and J by 2 bases, with 4 bases between. CDR1 is MDHEN, CDR2 SYDVKM, per germline. The CDR3 has 12 amino acids. The complete variable domain, with remaining parts taken from reference TRBV28 and TRBJ1-1, reads DVKVTQSSRYLVKRTGEKVFLECVQDMDHENMFWYRQDPGLGLRLIYFSYDVKMKEKGDIPEGYSVSREKKERFSLILESASTNQTSMYLCASSFHNTEAFFGQGTRLTVV.

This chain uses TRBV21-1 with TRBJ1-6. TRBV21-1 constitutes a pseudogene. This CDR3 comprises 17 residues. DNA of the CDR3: TGTGCCAGCAGCTGGGTGCGGGGCGCCTCCTATAATTCACCCCTCCACTTT. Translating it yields CASSWVRGASYNSPLHF.

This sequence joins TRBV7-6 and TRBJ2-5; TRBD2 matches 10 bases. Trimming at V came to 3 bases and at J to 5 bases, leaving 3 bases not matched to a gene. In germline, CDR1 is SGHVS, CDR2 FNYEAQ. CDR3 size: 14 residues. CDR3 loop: CASSLSGGAETQYF. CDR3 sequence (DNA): TGTGCCAGCAGCTTGAGCGGGGGGGCGGAGACCCAGTACTTC.

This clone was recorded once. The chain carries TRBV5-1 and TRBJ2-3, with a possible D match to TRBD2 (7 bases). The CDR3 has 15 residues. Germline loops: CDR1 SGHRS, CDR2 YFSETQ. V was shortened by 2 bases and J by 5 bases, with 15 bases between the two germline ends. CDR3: CASSLGGAKLDTQYF. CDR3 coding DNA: TGCGCCAGCAGCTTAGGGGGGGCTAAGTTAGATACGCAGTATTTT.

The CDR3 DNA sequence: TGCGCCAGCAGCTTGGAGGCTAGCTACGAGCAGTACTTC. Translating it yields CASSLEASYEQYF. The gene calls are TRBV5-1 and TRBJ2-7; D is ambiguous. The CDR3 covers 13 residues. The V gene lost 0 bases and the J gene lost 3 bases, with 7 bases spanning the gap. In germline, CDR1 is SGHRS, CDR2 YFSETQ.

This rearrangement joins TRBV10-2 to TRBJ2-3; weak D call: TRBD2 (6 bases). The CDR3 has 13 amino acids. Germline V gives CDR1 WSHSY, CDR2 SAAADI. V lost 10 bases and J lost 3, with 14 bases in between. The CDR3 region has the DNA TGCGCCACCGGAGGAGGAGGGACAGATACGCAGTATTTT. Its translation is CATGGGGTDTQYF.

The CDR3 reads CATSDGDRNQPQHF. CDR3 bases: TGTGCCACCAGTGATGGCGACAGAAATCAGCCCCAGCATTTT. The chain joins TRBV24-1 to TRBJ1-5; weak D call: TRBD1 (5 bases). Germline-derived CDR1 and CDR2 are KGHDR and SFDVKD. Deletions cut 3 bases from V and 4 bases from J, with 9 bases between. The CDR3 sequence is 14 residues long.

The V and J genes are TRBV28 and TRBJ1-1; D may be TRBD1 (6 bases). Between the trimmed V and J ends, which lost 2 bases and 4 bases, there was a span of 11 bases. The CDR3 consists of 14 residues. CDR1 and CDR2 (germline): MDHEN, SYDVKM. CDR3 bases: TGTGCCAGCAGTTTACTCGGGACAATCACTGAAGCTTTCTTT. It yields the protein CASSLLGTITEAFF.

CDR3 bases: TGTGCCAGCTCGGGACAGGGCATGAACACCGGGGAGCTGTTTTTT. Translated, it gives CASSGQGMNTGELFF. The chain links TRBV6-5 to TRBJ2-2; 9 bases align to TRBD1. V was pared by 8 bases and J by 1 base, with 5 bases of the junction left unmatched. The germline gives CDR1 MNHEY, CDR2 SVGAGI. The CDR3 length is 15 residues.

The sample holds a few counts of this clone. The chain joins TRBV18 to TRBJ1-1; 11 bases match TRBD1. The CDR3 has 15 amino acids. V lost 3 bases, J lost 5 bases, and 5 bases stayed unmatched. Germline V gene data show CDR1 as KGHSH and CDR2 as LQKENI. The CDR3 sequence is CASSPSRDRGTEAFF. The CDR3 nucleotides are TGTGCCAGCTCACCCAGCCGGGACAGGGGGACTGAAGCTTTCTTT.

CDR3 nucleotide sequence: TGTGCCAGCAGTGACAGGGATCCGGATACGCAGTATTTT. Its protein product is CASSDRDPDTQYF. This chain connects TRBV12-3 or TRBV12-4 to TRBJ2-3; TRBD1 agrees at 7 bases. After removal of 5 bases from V and 6 bases from J, the junction contained 5 bases not matched to a gene. The CDR3 length is 13 residues.

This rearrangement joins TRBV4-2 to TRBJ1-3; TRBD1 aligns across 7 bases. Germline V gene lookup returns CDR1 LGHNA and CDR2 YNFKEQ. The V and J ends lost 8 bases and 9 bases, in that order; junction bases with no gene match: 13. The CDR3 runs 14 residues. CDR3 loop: CASCQAEGAGTIYF. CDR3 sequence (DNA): TGTGCCAGCTGTCAAGCAGAGGGGGCGGGCACCATATATTTT.

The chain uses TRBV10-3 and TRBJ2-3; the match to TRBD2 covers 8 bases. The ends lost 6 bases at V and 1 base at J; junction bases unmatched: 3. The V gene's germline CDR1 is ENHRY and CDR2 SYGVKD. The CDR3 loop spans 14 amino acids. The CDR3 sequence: CAIRKTSGTDTQYF. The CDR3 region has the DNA TGTGCCATCAGAAAGACTAGCGGCACAGATACGCAGTATTTT.

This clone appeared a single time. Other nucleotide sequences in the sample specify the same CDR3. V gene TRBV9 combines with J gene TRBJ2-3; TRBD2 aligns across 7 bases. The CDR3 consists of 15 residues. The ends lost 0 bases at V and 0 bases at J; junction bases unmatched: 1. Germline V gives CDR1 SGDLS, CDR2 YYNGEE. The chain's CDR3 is CASSVAGGSTDTQYF. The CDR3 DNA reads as TGTGCCAGCAGCGTAGCGGGGGGTAGCACAGATACGCAGTATTTT.

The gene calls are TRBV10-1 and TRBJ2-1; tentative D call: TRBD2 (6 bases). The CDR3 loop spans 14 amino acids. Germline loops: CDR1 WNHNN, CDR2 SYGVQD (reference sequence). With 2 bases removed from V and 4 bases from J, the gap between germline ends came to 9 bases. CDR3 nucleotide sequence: TGCGCCAGCAGTGAGCGGGGGAAATACAATGAGCAGTTCTTC. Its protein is CASSERGKYNEQFF.

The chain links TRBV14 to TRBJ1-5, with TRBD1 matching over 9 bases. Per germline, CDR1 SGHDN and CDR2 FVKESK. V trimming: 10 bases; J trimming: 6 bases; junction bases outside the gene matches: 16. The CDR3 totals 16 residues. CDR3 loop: CAIEWGRDRESQPQHF. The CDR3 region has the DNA TGTGCCATCGAATGGGGCAGGGACAGGGAAAGTCAGCCCCAGCATTTT. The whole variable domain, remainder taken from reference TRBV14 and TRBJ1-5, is EAGVTQFPSHSVIEKGQTVTLRCDPISGHDNLYWYRRVMGKEIKFLLHFVKESKQDESGMPNNRFLAERTGGTYSTLKVQPAELEDSGVYFCAIEWGRDRESQPQHFGDGTRLSIL.

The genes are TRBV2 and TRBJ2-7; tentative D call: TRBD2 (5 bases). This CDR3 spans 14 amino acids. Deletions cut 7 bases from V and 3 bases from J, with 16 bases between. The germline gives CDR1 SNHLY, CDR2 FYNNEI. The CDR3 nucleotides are TGTGCCAGCAAGTATCGGGGAACGGTCTACGAGCAGTACTTC. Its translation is CASKYRGTVYEQYF.

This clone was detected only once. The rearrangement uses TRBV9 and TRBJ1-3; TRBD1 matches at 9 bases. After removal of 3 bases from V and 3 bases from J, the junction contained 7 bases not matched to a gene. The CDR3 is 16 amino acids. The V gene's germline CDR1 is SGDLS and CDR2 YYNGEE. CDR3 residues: CASSETGGADGNTIYF. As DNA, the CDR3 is TGTGCCAGCAGCGAAACAGGGGGCGCAGATGGAAACACCATATATTTT.

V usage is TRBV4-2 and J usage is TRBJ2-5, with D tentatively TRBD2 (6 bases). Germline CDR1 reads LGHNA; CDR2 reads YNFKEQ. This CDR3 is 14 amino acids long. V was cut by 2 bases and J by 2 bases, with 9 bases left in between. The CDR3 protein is CASSQFGGQETQYF. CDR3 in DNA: TGTGCCAGCAGCCAATTTGGGGGGCAAGAGACCCAGTACTTC.

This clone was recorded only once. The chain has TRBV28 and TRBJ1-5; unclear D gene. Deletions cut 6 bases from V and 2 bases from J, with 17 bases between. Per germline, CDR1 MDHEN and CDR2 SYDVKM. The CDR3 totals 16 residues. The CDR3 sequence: CASRRRSVFGNQPQHF. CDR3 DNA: TGTGCCAGCAGGCGTCGATCGGTGTTTGGCAATCAGCCCCAGCATTTT.